The 23 T cell receptor beta chains in this list originate from one sample, sequenced in a study of T-cell memory formation after mild COVID-19 (dated by TCRdb to the early 2020s). Receptor amplification or capture employed 5' RACE. The instrument given in TCRdb is Illumina NovaSeq 6000. TCRdb's own reprocessing of the public reads used fastp at Q25 and MiXCR and kept productive beta chains. Each record represents a unique CDR3 protein, reported with the most common genes and DNA among its rows. The sample table records some 310,000 distinct CDR3 sequences; more than 20% of these occur just once. Approximately 22% of the sample lies in the top ten. Sequenced: PBMCs or a T cell subset sorted from them (not recorded which). These receptors all stem from a man between 18 and 29 years old who had mild COVID-19 (a few samples of this study predate the infection). The sample titles of this study are shuffled in the database, so cell type and time point are left out; the donor was told from shared clones.

The V gene is TRBV4-2, the J gene TRBJ2-2, with 7 bases fitting TRBD1. CDR3 length: 15 amino acids. With V trimmed by 0 bases and J by 6 bases, 4 bases remained unmatched. Germline-derived CDR1 and CDR2 are LGHNA and YNFKEQ. The chain's CDR3 is CASSQELTGAGELFF. The CDR3 region has the DNA TGTGCCAGCAGCCAAGAACTTACAGGGGCCGGGGAGCTGTTTTTT.

This clonotype showed up just a few times. The chain has TRBV20-1 and TRBJ2-7; D gene ambiguous. The germline gives CDR1 DFQATT, CDR2 SNEGSKA (reference sequence). This CDR3 has 13 amino acids. Trimming stripped 0 bases from V and 5 bases from J, with 11 bases between. CDR3 residues: CSARDGRVHEQYV. In nucleotides, the CDR3 is TGCAGTGCTAGAGATGGGCGAGTCCACGAGCAGTACGTC.

This clonotype was found a few times. This chain connects TRBV20-1 to TRBJ1-4; TRBD1 matches at 10 bases. V was pared by 1 base and J by 8 bases, with 10 bases of the junction left unmatched. The CDR3 has 16 amino acids. CDR1 and CDR2 from the germline V gene are DFQATT and SNEGSKA (reference sequence). CDR3 residues: CSARGAWRQGAEKLFF. The CDR3, as DNA: TGCAGTGCTAGAGGTGCTTGGAGACAGGGGGCAGAAAAACTGTTTTTT.

This clonotype was counted between two and nine times. The chain links TRBV10-2 to TRBJ2-7; possibly TRBD1 for D (6 bases). The CDR3 totals 13 residues. Germline values: CDR1 WSHSY, CDR2 SAAADI. V lost 6 bases, J lost 1 base, and 10 bases lay in between. The CDR3 sequence: CASRQGRSYEQYV. The CDR3 DNA follows: TGCGCCAGCAGGCAGGGGAGATCCTACGAGCAGTACGTC.

This clonotype occurred a few times. The rearrangement joins TRBV5-1 to TRBJ2-1; unclear D gene. CDR3 length equals 12 residues. Germline CDR1 is SGHRS and CDR2 is YFSETQ. Trimming shortened V by 3 bases and J by 8 bases, and 9 bases separated the two germline ends. The CDR3 bases are TGCGCCAGCAGCTCACCGGGTGATGAGCAGTTCTTC. Amino acids: CASSSPGDEQFF. Drawing the rest from reference TRBV5-1 and TRBJ2-1, the complete variable domain is KAGVTQTPRYLIKTRGQQVTLSCSPISGHRSVSWYQQTPGQGLQFLFEYFSETQRNKGNFPGRFSGRQFSNSRSEMNVSTLELGDSALYLCASSSPGDEQFFGPGTRLTVL.

The table lists this clonotype with a few counts. V gene TRBV5-4 combines with J gene TRBJ1-1; D is ambiguous. This CDR3 has 13 residues. V lost 4 bases, J lost 4 bases, and 11 bases lay in between. The germline V gene encodes CDR1 SGHNT and CDR2 YYREEE (reference sequence). Here the CDR3 reads CASSPHPGTEAFF. The CDR3 DNA is TGTGCCAGCAGCCCGCACCCGGGCACTGAAGCTTTCTTT.

This clonotype appeared a few times. The chain carries TRBV11-2 and TRBJ2-2; 9 bases fit TRBD1. The CDR3 runs 16 residues. The ends lost 3 bases at V and 4 bases at J; junction bases unmatched: 6. From germline, CDR1 is SGHAT and CDR2 FQNNGV. As DNA, the CDR3 is TGTGCCAGCAGCTTTAGAGTGGGACAGGGCACCGGGGAGCTGTTTTTT. Its protein product is CASSFRVGQGTGELFF.

The gene calls are TRBV7-9 and TRBJ2-1, with D possibly being TRBD2 (6 bases). The CDR3 is 15 residues long. Between the trimmed V and J ends, which lost 0 bases and 2 bases, there was a span of 8 bases. Looked up from germline, CDR1 is SEHNR and CDR2 is FQNEAQ (reference sequence). The CDR3 bases are TGTGCCAGCAGCTTAGCGCGGGGACCCTACAATGAGCAGTTCTTC. Translated: CASSLARGPYNEQFF.

The rearrangement uses TRBV6-2 or TRBV6-3 and TRBJ1-1, with D maybe TRBD1 (6 bases). The germline V and J ends were trimmed by 7 bases and 7 bases, with 10 bases remaining between them. This CDR3 has 11 residues. Germline CDR1 reads MNHEY; CDR2 reads SVGEGT. Written as DNA, the CDR3 is TGTGCCAGCACTCAGGGGAATGAAGCTTTCTTT. It yields the protein CASTQGNEAFF.

The chain carries TRBV7-8 and TRBJ2-1, with D tentatively TRBD1 or TRBD2 (5 bases each). The V end was cut by 6 bases, the J end by 8 bases, with 11 bases between. The CDR3 sequence is 12 residues long. CDR1 SGHVS and CDR2 FQNEAQ come from the germline V gene. The CDR3 bases are TGTGCCAGCAGTACGGGGACCTATGAGCAGTTCTTC. Translation: CASSTGTYEQFF.

For the CDR3, the DNA is TGTGCCAGCAGTTTTGGGCTAGAAAACATTCAGTACTTC. This codes for CASSFGLENIQYF. V usage is TRBV28 and J usage is TRBJ2-4, with D hard to call. Germline-derived CDR1 and CDR2 are MDHEN and SYDVKM. V was cut by 3 bases and J by 5 bases, with 8 bases left in between. The CDR3 consists of 13 residues.

The chain combines TRBV10-3 with TRBJ1-6; tentatively, D is TRBD1 (5 bases). This CDR3 is built from 13 residues. V lost 4 bases, J lost 9 bases, and 10 bases lay in between. Germline CDR1 reads ENHRY; CDR2 reads SYGVKD. In nucleotides, the CDR3 is TGTGCCATCAGTGGGGACGACGCTTCACCCCTCCACTTT. Protein sequence: CAISGDDASPLHF.

V gene TRBV5-1 combines with J gene TRBJ2-1; TRBD1 agrees at 10 bases. CDR3 length equals 15 residues. The trim removed 0 bases at V and 9 bases at J, leaving 6 bases unmatched. Germline V gives CDR1 SGHRS, CDR2 YFSETQ. In DNA form, the CDR3 reads TGCGCCAGCAGCTTGGCGGGGACAGGGGAGGGTGAGCAGTTCTTC. The encoded protein is CASSLAGTGEGEQFF.

This chain links TRBV6-5 with TRBJ1-5, with 8 bases that match TRBD1. CDR1 MNHEY and CDR2 SVGAGI come from the germline V gene. The CDR3 extends over 15 amino acids. With 2 bases clipped from V and 5 bases from J, the junction kept 5 bases outside the gene matches. CDR3 in DNA: TGTGCCAGCAGTTACGACAGGGGTATGGATCAGCCCCAGCATTTT. Protein sequence: CASSYDRGMDQPQHF.

This sequence joins TRBV20-1 and TRBJ1-1; unclear D gene. The germline CDR1 and CDR2 sequences are DFQATT and SNEGSKA (reference sequence). Trimming removed 1 base at V and 5 bases at J, with 17 bases between. The CDR3 length is 15 residues. For the CDR3, the DNA is TGCAGTGCTAGAGGCGTTCAAGGTGGTGGGACTGAAGCTTTCTTT. This gives the protein CSARGVQGGGTEAFF.

This clonotype showed up just a few times. Written as DNA, the CDR3 is TGCAGTGCTAGTCAGGCAGCTGAAGCTTTCTTT. Its translation: CSASQAAEAFF. The chain couples TRBV20-1 to TRBJ1-1; no firm D call. Deletions cut 3 bases from V and 6 bases from J, with 8 bases between. Germline-derived CDR1 and CDR2 are DFQATT and SNEGSKA (reference sequence). This CDR3 has 11 amino acids.

The chain couples TRBV29-1 to TRBJ2-3; D not certain. Between the trimmed V and J ends, which lost 7 bases and 4 bases, there was a span of 12 bases. Germline V lookup: CDR1 SQVTM, CDR2 ANQGSEA. This CDR3 is 12 amino acids long. CDR3 nucleotide sequence: TGCAGCGCGGATGGTATCGCAGATACGCAGTATTTT. Translation gives CSADGIADTQYF.

This clonotype appeared a few times. The V and J genes are TRBV5-1 and TRBJ2-5; perhaps D is TRBD1 or TRBD2 (6 bases each). The ends were cut back, 6 bases at V and 4 bases at J, with 19 bases in the middle. This CDR3 contains 15 residues. The germline V gene encodes CDR1 SGHRS and CDR2 YFSETQ. The CDR3 here is CASTGLGGPGETQYF. The CDR3 nucleotides are TGCGCCAGCACGGGCCTAGGGGGGCCCGGAGAGACCCAGTACTTC.

The chain carries TRBV6-5 and TRBJ1-4; no firm D call. The CDR3 totals 13 residues. Germline lookup yields CDR1 MNHEY and CDR2 SVGAGI. Between the trimmed V and J ends, which lost 3 bases and 5 bases, there was a span of 7 bases. This CDR3 is CASSYYRNEKLFF. DNA of the CDR3: TGTGCCAGCAGTTATTATAGAAATGAAAAACTGTTTTTT.

The V and J genes are TRBV9 and TRBJ2-5, with D perhaps TRBD1 (6 bases). The CDR3 totals 14 residues. The germline CDR1 and CDR2 sequences are SGDLS and YYNGEE. With 3 bases removed from V and 5 bases from J, the gap between germline ends came to 14 bases. The CDR3 here is CASSEDSRLETQYF. The CDR3 DNA is TGTGCCAGCAGCGAGGACAGCCGTCTGGAGACCCAGTACTTC.

The CDR3 DNA sequence: TGTGCCAGCAGTGACTCCGTGAACACTGAAGCTTTCTTT. This sequence encodes CASSDSVNTEAFF. The chain has TRBV6-4 and TRBJ1-1, with D unresolved. The length of the CDR3 is 13 residues. Trimming took 0 bases from V and 0 from J, leaving 2 bases between them. Germline V gene lookup returns CDR1 MRHNA and CDR2 SNTAGT.

The V and J genes are TRBV7-2 and TRBJ1-1; D may be TRBD1 (5 bases). Trimming took 6 bases from V and 0 from J, leaving 11 bases between them. CDR3 length: 14 amino acids. The V gene's germline CDR1 is SGHTA and CDR2 FQGNSA. CDR3 residues: CASSQGPMNTEAFF. The CDR3 nucleotides read TGTGCCAGCAGTCAGGGACCCATGAACACTGAAGCTTTCTTT.

The genes are TRBV7-2 and TRBJ1-5, with D tentatively TRBD1 (6 bases). This CDR3 comprises 13 residues. The V gene's germline CDR1 is SGHTA and CDR2 FQGNSA. Trimming stripped 4 bases from V and 9 bases from J, with 13 bases between. The CDR3 loop is CASSSDRFWPQHF. The CDR3 coding sequence is TGTGCCAGCAGCTCAGACAGGTTTTGGCCCCAGCATTTT.